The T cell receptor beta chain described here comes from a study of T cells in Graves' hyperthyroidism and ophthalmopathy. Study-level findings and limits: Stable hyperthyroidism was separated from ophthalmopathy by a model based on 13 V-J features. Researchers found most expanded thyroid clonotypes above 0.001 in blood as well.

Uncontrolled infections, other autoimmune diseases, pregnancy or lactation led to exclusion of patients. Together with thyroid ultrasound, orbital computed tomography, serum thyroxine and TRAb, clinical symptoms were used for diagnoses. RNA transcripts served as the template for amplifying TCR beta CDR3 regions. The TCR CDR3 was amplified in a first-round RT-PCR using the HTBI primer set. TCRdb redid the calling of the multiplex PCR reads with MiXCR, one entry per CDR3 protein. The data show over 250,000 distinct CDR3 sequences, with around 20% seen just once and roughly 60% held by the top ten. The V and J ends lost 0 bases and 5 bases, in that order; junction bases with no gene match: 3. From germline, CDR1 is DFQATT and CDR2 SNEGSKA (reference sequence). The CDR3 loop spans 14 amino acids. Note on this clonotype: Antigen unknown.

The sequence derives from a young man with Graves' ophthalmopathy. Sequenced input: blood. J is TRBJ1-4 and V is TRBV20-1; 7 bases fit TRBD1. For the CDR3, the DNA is TGCAGTGCTAGAGATAGCAGGGGGAATGAAAAACTGTTTTTT. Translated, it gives CSARDSRGNEKLFF.